This TCR beta chain was identified during a study of somatic mutations in cytotoxic T cells in rheumatoid arthritis. Overall study results and limits: Some patients, 8 of 65, had a largest CD8+ clone that exceeded 20% of CD8+ cells. An age-related increase in CD8+ clonality was seen in rheumatoid arthritis patients but not in healthy controls.

The data were produced by immunoSEQ multiplex PCR, yet TCRdb's version contains in-frame clones alone and is incomplete. Of 15,000 to 20,000 clones listed, roughly 73% are singletons. The CDR3 runs 13 residues. The V and J ends lost 6 bases and 3 bases respectively, with 11 bases between them. Germline assignment: CDR1 MNHEY and CDR2 SVGAGI. This clone was recorded a few times. Its antigen is unknown. What was sequenced was CD8+ T cells sorted from blood. The rearrangement uses TRBV6-5 and TRBJ1-1; D remains ambiguous. This sequence originates from an adult with rheumatoid arthritis. CDR3 DNA: TGTGCCAGCAGCCTACGAGAGGACACTGAAGCTTTCTTT. Its translation: CASSLREDTEAFF.